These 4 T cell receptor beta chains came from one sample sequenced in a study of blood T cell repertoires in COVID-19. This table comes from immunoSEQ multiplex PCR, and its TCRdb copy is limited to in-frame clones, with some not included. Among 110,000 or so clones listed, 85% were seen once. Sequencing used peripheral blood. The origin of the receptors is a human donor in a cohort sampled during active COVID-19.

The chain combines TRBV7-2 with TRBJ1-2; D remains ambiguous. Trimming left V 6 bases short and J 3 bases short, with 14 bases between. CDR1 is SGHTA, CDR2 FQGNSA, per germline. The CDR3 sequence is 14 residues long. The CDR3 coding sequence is TGTGCCAGCAGGGGAGCGGGTTTCTACTATGGCTACACCTTC. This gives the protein CASRGAGFYYGYTF.

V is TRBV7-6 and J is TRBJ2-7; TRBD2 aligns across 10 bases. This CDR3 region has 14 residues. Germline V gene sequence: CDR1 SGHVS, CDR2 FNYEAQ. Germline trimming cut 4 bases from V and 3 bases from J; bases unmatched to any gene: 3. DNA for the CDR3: TGTGCCAGCAGCTCGGGGACTAGCGTCTACGAGCAGTACTTC. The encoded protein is CASSSGTSVYEQYF.

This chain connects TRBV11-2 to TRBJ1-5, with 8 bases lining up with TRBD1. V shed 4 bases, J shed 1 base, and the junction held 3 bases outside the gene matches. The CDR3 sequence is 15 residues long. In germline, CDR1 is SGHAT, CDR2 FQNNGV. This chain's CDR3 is CASSSTGGSNQPQHF. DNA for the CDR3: TGTGCCAGCAGCTCAACAGGGGGGAGCAATCAGCCCCAGCATTTT.

CDR3 coding DNA: TGTGCCAGCAGCACCCGGACAGGGAACCTTCATGGCTACACCTTC. This codes for CASSTRTGNLHGYTF. The chain is built from TRBV7-8 and TRBJ1-2; 8 bases fit TRBD1. Germline loops: CDR1 SGHVS, CDR2 FQNEAQ. The CDR3 has 15 residues. With 5 bases clipped from V and 6 bases from J, the junction kept 11 bases outside the gene matches.